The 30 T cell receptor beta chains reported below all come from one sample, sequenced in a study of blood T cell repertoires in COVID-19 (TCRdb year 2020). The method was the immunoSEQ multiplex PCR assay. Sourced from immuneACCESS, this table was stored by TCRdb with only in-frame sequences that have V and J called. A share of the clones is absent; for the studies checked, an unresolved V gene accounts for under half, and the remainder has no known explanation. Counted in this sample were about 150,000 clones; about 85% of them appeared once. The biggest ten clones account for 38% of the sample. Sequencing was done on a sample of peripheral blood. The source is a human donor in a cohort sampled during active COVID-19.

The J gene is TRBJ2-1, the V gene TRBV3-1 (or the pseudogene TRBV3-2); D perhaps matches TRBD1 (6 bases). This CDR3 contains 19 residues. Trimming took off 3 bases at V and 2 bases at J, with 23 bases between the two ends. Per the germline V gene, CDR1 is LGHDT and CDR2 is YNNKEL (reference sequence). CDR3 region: CASSHPLGAGGGPYNEQFF. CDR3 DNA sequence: TGTGCCAGCAGCCACCCCCTGGGGGCTGGTGGTGGCCCCTACAATGAGCAGTTCTTC.

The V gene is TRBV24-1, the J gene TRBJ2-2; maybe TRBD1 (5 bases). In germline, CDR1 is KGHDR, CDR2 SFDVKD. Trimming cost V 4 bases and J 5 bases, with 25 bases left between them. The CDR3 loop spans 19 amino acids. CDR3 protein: CATSETTPRVKGETGELFF. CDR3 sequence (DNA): TGTGCCACCAGTGAAACTACACCCAGGGTGAAGGGTGAGACCGGGGAGCTGTTTTTT.

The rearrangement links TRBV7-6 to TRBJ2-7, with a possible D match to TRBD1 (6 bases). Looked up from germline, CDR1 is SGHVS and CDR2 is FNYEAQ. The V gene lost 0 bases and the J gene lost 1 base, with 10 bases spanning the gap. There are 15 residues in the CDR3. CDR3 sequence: CASSLAPGESYEQYF. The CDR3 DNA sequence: TGTGCCAGCAGCTTAGCCCCAGGGGAATCCTACGAGCAGTACTTC.

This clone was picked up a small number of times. CDR3 in DNA: TGTGCCAGCAGCCAAGGGCCTAGCGGGACTCAAGAGACCCAGTACTTC. Its translation is CASSQGPSGTQETQYF. The chain employs TRBV4-2 and TRBJ2-5; 9 positions match TRBD2. The germline V gene encodes CDR1 LGHNA and CDR2 YNFKEQ. Trimming cost V 1 base and J 2 bases; bases outside gene matches: 5. This CDR3 comprises 16 residues.

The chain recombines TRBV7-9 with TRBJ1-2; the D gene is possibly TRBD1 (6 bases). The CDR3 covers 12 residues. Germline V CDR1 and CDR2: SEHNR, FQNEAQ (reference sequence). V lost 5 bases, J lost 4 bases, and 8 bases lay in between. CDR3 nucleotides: TGTGCCAGCAGCCCGGACAGCTATGGCTACACCTTC. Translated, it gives CASSPDSYGYTF.

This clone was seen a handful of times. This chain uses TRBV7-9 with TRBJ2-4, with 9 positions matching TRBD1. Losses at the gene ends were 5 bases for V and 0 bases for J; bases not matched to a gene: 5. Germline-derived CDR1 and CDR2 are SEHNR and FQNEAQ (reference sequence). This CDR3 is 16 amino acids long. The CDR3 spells CASSPRQGGAKNIQYF. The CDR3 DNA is TGTGCCAGCAGCCCGAGACAGGGGGGAGCCAAAAACATTCAGTACTTC.

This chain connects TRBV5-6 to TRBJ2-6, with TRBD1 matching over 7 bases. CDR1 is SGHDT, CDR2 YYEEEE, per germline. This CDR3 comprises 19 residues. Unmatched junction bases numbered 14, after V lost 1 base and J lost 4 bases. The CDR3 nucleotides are TGTGCCAGCAGCTTGCCTACAGGGGTAAAGGTGCGAGGGGCCAACGTCCTGACTTTC. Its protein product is CASSLPTGVKVRGANVLTF.

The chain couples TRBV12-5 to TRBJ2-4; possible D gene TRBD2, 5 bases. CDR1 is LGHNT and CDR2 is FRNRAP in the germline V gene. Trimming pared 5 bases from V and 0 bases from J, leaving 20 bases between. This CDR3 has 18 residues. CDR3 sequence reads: CASGPPQSGPLAKNIQYF. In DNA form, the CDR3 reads TGTGCTAGTGGTCCCCCTCAGAGCGGTCCACTAGCCAAAAACATTCAGTACTTC.

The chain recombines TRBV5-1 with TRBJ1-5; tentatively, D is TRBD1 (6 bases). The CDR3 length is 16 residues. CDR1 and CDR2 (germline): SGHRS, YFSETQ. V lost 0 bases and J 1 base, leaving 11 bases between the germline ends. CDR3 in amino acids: CASSLGARGSNQPQHF. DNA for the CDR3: TGCGCCAGCAGCTTGGGTGCCAGGGGCAGCAATCAGCCCCAGCATTTT.

The CDR3, as DNA: TGTGCCAGCAGCCATTGGACAGAGCACTACACTGAAGCTTTCTTT. This sequence encodes CASSHWTEHYTEAFF. The chain employs TRBV11-3 and TRBJ1-1, with D possibly TRBD1 on 6 matching bases. The V and J ends lost 5 bases and 3 bases respectively, with 16 bases between them. The CDR3 is 15 amino acids. Germline V lookup: CDR1 SGHNT, CDR2 YENEEA.

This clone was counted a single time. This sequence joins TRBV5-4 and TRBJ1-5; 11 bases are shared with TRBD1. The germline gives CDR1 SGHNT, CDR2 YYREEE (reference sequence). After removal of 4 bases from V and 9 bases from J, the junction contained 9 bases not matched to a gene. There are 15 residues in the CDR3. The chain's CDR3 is CASSTQGQGDSPQHF. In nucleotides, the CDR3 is TGTGCCAGCAGCACCCAGGGACAGGGGGATTCGCCCCAGCATTTT.

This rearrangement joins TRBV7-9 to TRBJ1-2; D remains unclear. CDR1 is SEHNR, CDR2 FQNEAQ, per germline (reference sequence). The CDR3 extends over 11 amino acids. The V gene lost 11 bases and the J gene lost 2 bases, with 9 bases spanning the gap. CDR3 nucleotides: TGTGCCCATACACCGAACTATGGCTACACCTTC. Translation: CAHTPNYGYTF.

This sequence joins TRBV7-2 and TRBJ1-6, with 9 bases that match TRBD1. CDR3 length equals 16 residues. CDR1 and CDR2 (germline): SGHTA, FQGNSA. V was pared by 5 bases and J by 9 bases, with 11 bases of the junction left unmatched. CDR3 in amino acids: CASSPIPGTGSSPLHF. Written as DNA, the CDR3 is TGTGCCAGCAGCCCCATCCCCGGGACAGGGAGTTCACCCCTCCACTTT.

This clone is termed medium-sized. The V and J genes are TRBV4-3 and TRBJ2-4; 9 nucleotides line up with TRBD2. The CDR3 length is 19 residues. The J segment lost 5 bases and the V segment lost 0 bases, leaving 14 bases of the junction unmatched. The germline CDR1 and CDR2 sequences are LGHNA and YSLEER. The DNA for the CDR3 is TGCGCCAGCAGCCAAGATTTTCCGATGGCGGGGGGGCAGGAAAACATTCAGTACTTC. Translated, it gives CASSQDFPMAGGQENIQYF.

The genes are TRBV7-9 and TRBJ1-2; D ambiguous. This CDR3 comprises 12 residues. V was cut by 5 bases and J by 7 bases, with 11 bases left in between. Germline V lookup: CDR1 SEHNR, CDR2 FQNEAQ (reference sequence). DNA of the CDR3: TGTGCCAGCAGCCCCGAGGTTGGTGGCTACACCTTC. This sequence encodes CASSPEVGGYTF.

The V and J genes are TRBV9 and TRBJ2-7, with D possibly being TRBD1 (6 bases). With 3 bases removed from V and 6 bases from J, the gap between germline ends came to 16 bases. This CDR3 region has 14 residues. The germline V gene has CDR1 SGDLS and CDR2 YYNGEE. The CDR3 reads CASSAAQGISEQYF. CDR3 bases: TGTGCCAGCAGCGCGGCCCAGGGGATCTCCGAGCAGTACTTC.

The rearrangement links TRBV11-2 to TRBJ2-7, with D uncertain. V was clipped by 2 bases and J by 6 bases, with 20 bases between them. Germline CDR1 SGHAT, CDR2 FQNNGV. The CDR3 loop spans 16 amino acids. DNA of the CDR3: TGTGCCAGCAGCTTATTCCCCAGCGATGTCATACGCGAGCAGTACTTC. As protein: CASSLFPSDVIREQYF.

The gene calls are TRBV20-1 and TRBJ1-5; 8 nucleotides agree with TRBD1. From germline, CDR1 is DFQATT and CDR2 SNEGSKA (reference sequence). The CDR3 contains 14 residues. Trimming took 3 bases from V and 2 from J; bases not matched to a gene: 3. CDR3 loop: CSASLGQGNQPQHF. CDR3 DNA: TGCAGTGCTAGTTTGGGACAGGGCAATCAGCCCCAGCATTTT.

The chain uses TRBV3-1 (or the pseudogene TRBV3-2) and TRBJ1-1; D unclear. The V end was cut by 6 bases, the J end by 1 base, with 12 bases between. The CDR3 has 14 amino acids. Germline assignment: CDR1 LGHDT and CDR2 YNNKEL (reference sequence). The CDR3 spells CASRRTSGNTEAFF. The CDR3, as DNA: TGTGCCAGCAGACGAACAAGCGGGAACACTGAAGCTTTCTTT.

The CDR3, as DNA: TGTGCCAGCAGTCCCCTTAGCGTGAACACTGAAGCTTTCTTT. Amino acid sequence: CASSPLSVNTEAFF. The rearrangement joins TRBV6-6 to TRBJ1-1, with D unclear. This CDR3 spans 14 amino acids. V lost 5 bases and J 0 bases, leaving 10 bases between the germline ends. CDR1 is MNHNY, CDR2 SVGAGI, per germline (reference sequence).

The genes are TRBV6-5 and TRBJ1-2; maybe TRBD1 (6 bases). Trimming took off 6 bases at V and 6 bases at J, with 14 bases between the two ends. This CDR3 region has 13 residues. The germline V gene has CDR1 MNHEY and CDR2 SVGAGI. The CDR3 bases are TGTGCCAGCAGGCCTCCGGCAGGGGATGGCTACACCTTC. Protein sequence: CASRPPAGDGYTF.

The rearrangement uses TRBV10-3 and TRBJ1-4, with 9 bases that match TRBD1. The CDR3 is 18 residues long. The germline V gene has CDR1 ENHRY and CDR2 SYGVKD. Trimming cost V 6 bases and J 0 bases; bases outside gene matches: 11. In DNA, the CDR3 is TGTGCCATCAGCCCCTCCGGGACAGGGATAGCAACTAATGAAAAACTGTTTTTT. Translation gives CAISPSGTGIATNEKLFF.

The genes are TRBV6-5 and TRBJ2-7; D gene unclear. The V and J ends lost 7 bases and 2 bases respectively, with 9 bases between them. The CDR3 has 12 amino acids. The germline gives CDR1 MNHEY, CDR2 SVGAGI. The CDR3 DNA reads TGTGCCAGCAACAGTCCTGCCTACGAGCAGTACTTC. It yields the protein CASNSPAYEQYF.

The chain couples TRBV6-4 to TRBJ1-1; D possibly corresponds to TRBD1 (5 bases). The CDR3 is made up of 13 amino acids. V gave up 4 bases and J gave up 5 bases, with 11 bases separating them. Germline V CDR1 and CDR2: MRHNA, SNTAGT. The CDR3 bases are TGTGCCAGCAGTGCGGGGGGAAATACTGAAGCTTTCTTT. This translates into CASSAGGNTEAFF.

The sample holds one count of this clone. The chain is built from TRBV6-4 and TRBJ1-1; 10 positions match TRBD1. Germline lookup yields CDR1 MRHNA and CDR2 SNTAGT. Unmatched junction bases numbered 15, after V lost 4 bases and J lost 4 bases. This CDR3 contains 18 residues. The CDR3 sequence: CASSAHPGGTGEITEAFF. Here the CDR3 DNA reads TGTGCCAGCAGTGCCCATCCTGGGGGGACAGGGGAAATCACTGAAGCTTTCTTT.

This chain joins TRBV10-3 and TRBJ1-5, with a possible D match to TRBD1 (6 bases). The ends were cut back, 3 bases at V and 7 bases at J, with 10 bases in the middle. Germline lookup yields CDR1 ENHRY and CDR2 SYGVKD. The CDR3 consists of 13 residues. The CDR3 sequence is CAISEQGGQPQHF. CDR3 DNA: TGTGCCATCAGTGAACAGGGTGGCCAGCCCCAGCATTTT.

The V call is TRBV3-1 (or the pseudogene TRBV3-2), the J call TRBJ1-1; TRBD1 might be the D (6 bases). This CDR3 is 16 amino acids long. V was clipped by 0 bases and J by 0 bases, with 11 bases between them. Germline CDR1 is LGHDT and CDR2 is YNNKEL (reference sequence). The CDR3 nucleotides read TGTGCCAGCAGCCAAGAGGGGACAATCATGAACACTGAAGCTTTCTTT. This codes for CASSQEGTIMNTEAFF.

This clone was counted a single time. The CDR3 here is CASSSGPAGAYEQYF. CDR3 DNA sequence: TGCGCCAGCAGCTCCGGACCTGCAGGGGCCTACGAGCAGTACTTC. J is TRBJ2-7 and V is TRBV5-1; TRBD1 might be the D (6 bases). CDR3 length equals 15 residues. V dropped 3 bases and J dropped 2 bases, with 15 bases sitting between them. Germline CDR1 is SGHRS and CDR2 is YFSETQ. Filled out from reference TRBV5-1 and TRBJ2-7, the complete variable domain reads KAGVTQTPRYLIKTRGQQVTLSCSPISGHRSVSWYQQTPGQGLQFLFEYFSETQRNKGNFPGRFSGRQFSNSRSEMNVSTLELGDSALYLCASSSGPAGAYEQYFGPGTRLTVT.

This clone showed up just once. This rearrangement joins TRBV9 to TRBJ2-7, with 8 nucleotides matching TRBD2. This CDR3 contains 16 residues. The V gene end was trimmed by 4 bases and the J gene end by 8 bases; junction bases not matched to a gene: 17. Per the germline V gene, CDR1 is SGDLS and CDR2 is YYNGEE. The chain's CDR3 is CASSPRGSSGGVKQYF. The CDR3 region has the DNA TGTGCCAGCAGCCCCCGTGGATCCAGCGGGGGTGTGAAGCAGTACTTC.

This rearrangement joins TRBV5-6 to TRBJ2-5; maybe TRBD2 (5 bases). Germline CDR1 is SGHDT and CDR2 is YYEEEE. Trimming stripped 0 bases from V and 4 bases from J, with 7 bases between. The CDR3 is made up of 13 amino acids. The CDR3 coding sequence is TGTGCCAGCAGCTTGGGGACTGCAGAGACCCAGTACTTC. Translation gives CASSLGTAETQYF.